This T cell receptor (beta chain) emerged from a study of CD8+CD57+ T cells in acquired aplastic anemia (dated by TCRdb to 2016 to 2019). About the investigation overall: DNA extracted from sorted CD4+ and CD8+ cells had a mean of roughly 3 ug, with a range of roughly 0.19 to 27.4 ug. The full study reports these points: Although roughly 30 CD8+ CDR3 sequences were shared by patients and controls, these sequences appeared highly expressed in patients and within the immunodominant clones of patients. No significant difference in CD8+ Simpson's diversity was found between patients and healthy controls (P=0.060).

TCR beta VDJ combination and CDR3 sequence profiling used genomic DNA as the template. An Illumina HiSeq 2000 was used for TCR repertoire sequencing. The source study handled its data this way. Repertoire assessment relied on Simpson's diversity index, CDR3 size and DJ length profiles, and TRBV/TRBJ rearrangement plots. The most abundant DNA sequence in the deep sequencing data was taken as the immunodominant clone. CDR3 amino acid sequences were screened for sharing across subjects and compared with published repertoires and the VDJdb database. In-frame beta chains were kept once TCRdb had trimmed the public reads at Q25 with fastp and called clones with MiXCR. CDR3 protein duplicates are merged, each entry listing the most common genes and DNA. Here the V and J calls rest on TCRdb's processing, not on the authors' analysis. Here the sample has 150,000 to 200,000 distinct CDR3 sequences; roughly 64% occur a single time. Of the sample, roughly 50% falls within the top ten clones.

In this study, sorted CD4+ and CD8+ T cells from the blood of healthy subjects and of severe aplastic anemia patients had their TCR repertoires deep-sequenced. Ficoll-Paque density gradient centrifugation was used to isolate peripheral blood mononuclear cells. Before DNA was extracted, CD4+ and CD8+ T cells were sorted using either FACS or magnetic beads. A word on this clonotype: The target of this receptor is not known. The sample holds no much larger clone one base away, and base qualities are not on file.

The clonotype was recovered from a human donor with severe aplastic anemia or a healthy control (not recorded which). Sequencing was performed on sorted CD4+, CD8+, or CD8+CD57+ T cells (not recorded which) from PBMCs.

The nucleotide sequence reads as follows: TGTGCCAGCAGCCCGGGAGGGACGCACCAAGAGACCCAGTACTTC. It translates to CASSPGGTHQETQYF. The V and J segments used are TRBV9 and TRBJ2-5, and 8 junctional nucleotides match TRBD2. Taken from cysteine to phenylalanine, the CDR3 has 15 residues. The read is trimmed to its CDR3 DNA, 45 bases read in frame from base 1. CDR1 and CDR2, per the germline V gene, are SGDLS and YYNGEE. Trimming accounts for 4 bases at V and 0 bases at J, while the number of junction bases matched to no gene is 5.